This is a list of T cell receptor beta chains from one sample in a study of blood T cell repertoires in COVID-19. Assay used: immunoSEQ multiplex PCR; TCRdb lists only in-frame clones, some missing. The sample contains about 200,000 clones, roughly 87% of which appear only once. The sequenced sample was peripheral blood. The origin of the receptors is a man aged 55 to 69 with active or convalescent COVID-19. Both conserved end residues are part of each CDR3. D genes are given only for firm matches. Part of the rows lack a size; the others show once, few, many or a class for expanded clones.

size: -; J: TRBJ1-1; D: -; V: TRBV11-3; CDR3: CASSFKGGTEAFF; DNA: TGTGCCAGCAGCTTCAAGGGAGGCACTGAAGCTTTCTTT
size: -; J: TRBJ1-1; D: TRBD1; V: TRBV5-1; CDR3: CASSADRMNTEAFF; DNA: TGCGCCAGCAGCGCGGACAGGATGAACACTGAAGCTTTCTTT
size: -; J: TRBJ1-2; D: TRBD1; V: TRBV5-1; CDR3: CASSSYPGQGTYGYTF; DNA: TGCGCCAGCAGCTCCTACCCGGGACAGGGGACCTATGGCTACACCTTC
size: -; J: TRBJ1-5; D: TRBD1; V: TRBV4-1; CDR3: CASSQVRGPRNQPQHF; DNA: TGCGCCAGCAGCCAAGTCAGGGGGCCACGCAATCAGCCCCAGCATTTT
size: -; J: TRBJ2-7; D: -; V: TRBV5-1; CDR3: CASSLGTETEQYF; DNA: TGCGCCAGCAGCTTGGGGACAGAGACCGAGCAGTACTTC
size: -; J: TRBJ2-5; D: -; V: TRBV4-1; CDR3: CASSQGRPLGLQETQYF; DNA: TGCGCCAGCAGCCAAGGCCGCCCACTAGGGCTCCAAGAGACCCAGTACTTC
size: -; J: TRBJ2-7; D: TRBD1; V: TRBV18; CDR3: CASSPVGTGLNEQYF; DNA: TGTGCCAGCTCACCAGTCGGGACAGGGCTCAACGAGCAGTACTTC
size: few; J: TRBJ1-6; D: TRBD1; V: TRBV27; CDR3: CASSPHRDRPSPLHF; DNA: TGTGCCAGCAGTCCACACCGGGACAGGCCTTCACCCCTCCACTTT
size: once; J: TRBJ2-7; D: TRBD1; V: TRBV6-1; CDR3: CASSENRDRGEQYF; DNA: TGTGCCAGCAGTGAAAACCGGGACAGGGGGGAGCAGTACTTC
size: -; J: TRBJ1-2; D: TRBD1; V: TRBV5-4; CDR3: CASSLGGRTGGASGYTF; DNA: TGTGCCAGCAGCTTGGGGGGTAGAACAGGGGGCGCGTCGGGCTACACCTTC
size: -; J: TRBJ1-5; D: TRBD1; V: TRBV7-6; CDR3: CASSEGTGGNQPQHF; DNA: TGTGCCAGCAGCGAGGGGACAGGGGGCAATCAGCCCCAGCATTTT
size: -; J: TRBJ1-2; D: -; V: TRBV27; CDR3: CAGVTRAGSFEGYTF; DNA: TGTGCCGGCGTAACCCGGGCGGGGTCTTTTGAGGGCTACACCTTC
size: -; J: TRBJ2-7; D: -; V: TRBV18; CDR3: CASSPGLVSYEQYF; DNA: TGTGCCAGCTCACCGGGGCTAGTCTCCTACGAGCAGTACTTC
size: once; J: TRBJ2-5; D: TRBD2; V: TRBV3-1/TRBV3-2; CDR3: CASSQSGTSFETQYF; DNA: TGTGCCAGCAGCCAGTCCGGGACTAGCTTCGAGACCCAGTACTTC
size: -; J: TRBJ1-4; D: TRBD1; V: TRBV24-1; CDR3: CATSDPGTGDEKLFF; DNA: TGTGCCACCAGTGACCCCGGGACAGGGGATGAAAAACTGTTTTTT
size: -; J: TRBJ2-3; D: TRBD1; V: TRBV27; CDR3: CASSLKGASTDTQYF; DNA: TGTGCCAGCAGTTTAAAGGGGGCTAGCACAGATACGCAGTATTTT
size: -; J: TRBJ2-5; D: TRBD2; V: TRBV28; CDR3: CASTLLRGGDEETQYF; DNA: TGTGCCAGCACCCTCCTCCGGGGGGGGGACGAAGAGACCCAGTACTTC
size: -; J: TRBJ1-4; D: TRBD1; V: TRBV5-1; CDR3: CASSFLSQGATNEKLFF; DNA: TGCGCCAGCAGCTTCCTATCCCAGGGGGCAACTAATGAAAAACTGTTTTTT
size: -; J: TRBJ1-2; D: -; V: TRBV9; CDR3: CASSPTRQVNYGYTF; DNA: TGTGCCAGCAGCCCAACGCGACAGGTTAACTATGGCTACACCTTC
size: once; J: TRBJ1-2; D: -; V: TRBV4-1; CDR3: CASSPQGTTNYGYTF; DNA: TGCGCCAGCAGCCCCCAGGGGACAACTAACTATGGCTACACCTTC
size: -; J: TRBJ2-7; D: TRBD1; V: TRBV7-9; CDR3: CASSLGTGDVYEQYF; DNA: TGTGCCAGCAGCTTGGGGACAGGAGACGTCTACGAGCAGTACTTC
size: -; J: TRBJ2-2; D: -; V: TRBV7-9; CDR3: CASSPQSTGELFF; DNA: TGTGCCAGCAGCCCACAGAGCACCGGGGAGCTGTTTTTT
size: -; J: TRBJ2-1; D: -; V: TRBV19; CDR3: CASSISAFRYNEQFF; DNA: TGTGCCAGTAGTATTTCTGCCTTTCGGTACAATGAGCAGTTCTTC
size: -; J: TRBJ1-3; D: TRBD1; V: TRBV2; CDR3: CASSEYTGGSGNTIYF; DNA: TGTGCCAGCAGCGAGTACACAGGGGGCTCTGGAAACACCATATATTTT
size: -; J: TRBJ1-2; D: TRBD1; V: TRBV19; CDR3: CASSMRDRHGYTF; DNA: TGTGCCAGTAGTATGCGGGACAGACATGGCTACACCTTC
size: -; J: TRBJ1-6; D: TRBD1; V: TRBV27; CDR3: CASRRGTVNSPLHF; DNA: TGTGCCAGCAGGCGAGGGACAGTGAATTCACCCCTCCACTTT
size: -; J: TRBJ1-2; D: -; V: TRBV12-3/TRBV12-4; CDR3: CASSLQGSYGYTF; DNA: TGTGCCAGCAGTTTACAGGGTTCCTATGGCTACACCTTC
size: -; J: TRBJ2-2; D: TRBD1; V: TRBV11-3; CDR3: CASSHSQGTTGELFF; DNA: TGTGCCAGCAGCCACTCACAGGGGACAACCGGGGAGCTGTTTTTT
size: -; J: TRBJ2-7; D: -; V: TRBV6-1; CDR3: CASSEGYRDIYEQYF; DNA: TGTGCCAGCAGTGAAGGGTACCGGGACATCTACGAGCAGTACTTC
size: -; J: TRBJ1-3; D: -; V: TRBV5-5; CDR3: CASSLLQGRGVGGNTIYF; DNA: TGTGCCAGCAGCCTTTTACAGGGCAGGGGCGTCGGTGGAAACACCATATATTTT
size: -; J: TRBJ1-1; D: -; V: TRBV27; CDR3: CASSLRENTEAFF; DNA: TGTGCCAGCAGTTTACGGGAGAACACTGAAGCTTTCTTT
size: -; J: TRBJ1-2; D: TRBD1; V: TRBV27; CDR3: CASRRDRADYGYTF; DNA: TGTGCCAGCAGACGCGACAGGGCGGACTATGGCTACACCTTC
size: -; J: TRBJ2-2; D: TRBD2; V: TRBV11-3; CDR3: CASSLFGGASTGELFF; DNA: TGTGCCAGCAGCTTGTTCGGGGGGGCCTCCACCGGGGAGCTGTTTTTT
size: -; J: TRBJ1-4; D: TRBD1; V: TRBV2; CDR3: CASSEGIFTGQGADEKLFF; DNA: TGTGCCAGCAGTGAAGGGATTTTTACAGGACAGGGGGCAGACGAAAAACTGTTTTTT
size: -; J: TRBJ2-2; D: -; V: TRBV18; CDR3: CASSPTGTGELFF; DNA: TGTGCCAGCTCACCCACAGGGACCGGGGAGCTGTTTTTT
size: once; J: TRBJ2-5; D: TRBD1; V: TRBV5-1; CDR3: CASSLGTGVQETQYF; DNA: TGCGCCAGCAGCTTGGGGACAGGGGTGCAGGAGACCCAGTACTTC
size: many; J: TRBJ1-2; D: TRBD1; V: TRBV19; CDR3: CASSARDRPNYGYTF; DNA: TGTGCCAGTTCCGCCCGGGACAGGCCGAACTATGGCTACACCTTC
size: -; J: TRBJ1-1; D: -; V: TRBV10-2; CDR3: CASSEGGAGEAFF; DNA: TGCGCCAGCAGTGAGGGTGGAGCCGGAGAAGCTTTCTTT
size: -; J: TRBJ1-1; D: -; V: TRBV19; CDR3: CASSRLMNTEAFF; DNA: TGTGCCAGTAGCCGACTGATGAACACTGAAGCTTTCTTT
size: -; J: TRBJ1-1; D: -; V: TRBV6-1; CDR3: CASSEYAGFRDEAFF; DNA: TGTGCCAGCAGTGAATACGCGGGGTTCAGGGATGAAGCTTTCTTT
size: -; J: TRBJ1-1; D: TRBD1; V: TRBV3-1/TRBV3-2; CDR3: CASSHRTGSWAEAFF; DNA: TGTGCCAGCAGCCATAGGACAGGTTCCTGGGCTGAAGCTTTCTTT
size: -; J: TRBJ1-1; D: TRBD1; V: TRBV6-2/TRBV6-3; CDR3: CASSRQGNTEAFF; DNA: TGTGCCAGCAGTAGACAGGGGAACACTGAAGCTTTCTTT
size: -; J: TRBJ2-3; D: -; V: TRBV11-2; CDR3: CASSLVQATDTQYF; DNA: TGTGCCAGCAGCTTAGTACAGGCAACAGATACGCAGTATTTT
size: -; J: TRBJ2-2; D: TRBD2; V: TRBV19; CDR3: CASIKGTSGVNTGELFF; DNA: TGTGCCAGTATCAAGGGGACTAGCGGGGTTAACACCGGGGAGCTGTTTTTT
size: -; J: TRBJ2-2; D: -; V: TRBV11-2; CDR3: CASSSLRRTGELFF; DNA: TGTGCCAGCAGCTCCCTGCGGAGGACCGGGGAGCTGTTTTTT
size: -; J: TRBJ2-6; D: TRBD1; V: TRBV6-5; CDR3: CASMGQNSGANVLTF; DNA: TGTGCCAGCATGGGACAGAACTCTGGGGCCAACGTCCTGACTTTC
size: -; J: TRBJ2-1; D: TRBD2; V: TRBV7-6; CDR3: CASSSNGGGSYNEQFF; DNA: TGTGCCAGCAGCTCAAATGGGGGGGGGAGCTACAATGAGCAGTTCTTC
size: -; J: TRBJ2-5; D: -; V: TRBV3-1/TRBV3-2; CDR3: CASSQEAGLQETQYF; DNA: TGTGCCAGCAGCCAAGAGGCTGGGCTCCAAGAGACCCAGTACTTC
size: once; J: TRBJ1-2; D: TRBD1; V: TRBV6-1; CDR3: CASSEAGTGGYGYTF; DNA: TGTGCCAGCAGTGAAGCCGGGACAGGGGGCTATGGCTACACCTTC
size: -; J: TRBJ2-5; D: TRBD2; V: TRBV5-1; CDR3: CASSLLAGRRETQYF; DNA: TGCGCCAGCAGCTTACTAGCGGGGAGGCGGGAGACCCAGTACTTC
size: -; J: TRBJ1-1; D: TRBD1; V: TRBV29-1; CDR3: CSAHRTGDTEAFF; DNA: TGCAGCGCCCACCGGACAGGGGACACTGAAGCTTTCTTT
size: -; J: TRBJ2-1; D: TRBD2; V: TRBV9; CDR3: CASSISGGSFNEQFF; DNA: TGTGCCAGCAGCATTAGCGGGGGATCTTTCAATGAGCAGTTCTTC
size: -; J: TRBJ1-5; D: -; V: TRBV2; CDR3: CASSGGQQPQHF; DNA: TGTGCCAGCAGTGGAGGGCAACAGCCCCAGCATTTT